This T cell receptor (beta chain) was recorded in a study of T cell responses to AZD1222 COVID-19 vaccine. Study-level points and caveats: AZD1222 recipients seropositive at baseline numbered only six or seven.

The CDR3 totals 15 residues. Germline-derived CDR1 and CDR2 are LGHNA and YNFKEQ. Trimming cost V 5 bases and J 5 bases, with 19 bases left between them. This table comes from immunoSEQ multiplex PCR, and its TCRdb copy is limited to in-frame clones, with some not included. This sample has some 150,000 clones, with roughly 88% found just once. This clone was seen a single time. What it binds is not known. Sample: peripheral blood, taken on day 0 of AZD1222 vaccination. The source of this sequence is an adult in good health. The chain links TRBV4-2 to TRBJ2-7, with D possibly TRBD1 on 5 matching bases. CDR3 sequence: CASSGVGRPWDEQYF. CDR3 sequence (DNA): TGTGCCAGCAGCGGTGTGGGGCGTCCATGGGACGAGCAGTACTTC.